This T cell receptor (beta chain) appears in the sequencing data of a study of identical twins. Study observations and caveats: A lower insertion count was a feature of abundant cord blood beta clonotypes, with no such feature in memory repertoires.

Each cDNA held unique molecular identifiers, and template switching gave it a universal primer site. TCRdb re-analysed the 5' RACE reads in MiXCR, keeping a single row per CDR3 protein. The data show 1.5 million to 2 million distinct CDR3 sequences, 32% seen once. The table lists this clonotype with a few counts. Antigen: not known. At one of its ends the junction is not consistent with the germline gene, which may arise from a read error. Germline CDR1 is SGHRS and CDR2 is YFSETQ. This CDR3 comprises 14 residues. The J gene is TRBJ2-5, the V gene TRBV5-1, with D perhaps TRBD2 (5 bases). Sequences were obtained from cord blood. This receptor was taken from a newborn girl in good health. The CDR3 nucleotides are TGTGCCAGCAGCTTTCCCGGGGACCAAGAGACCCAGTACTTC. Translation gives CASSFPGDQETQYF.